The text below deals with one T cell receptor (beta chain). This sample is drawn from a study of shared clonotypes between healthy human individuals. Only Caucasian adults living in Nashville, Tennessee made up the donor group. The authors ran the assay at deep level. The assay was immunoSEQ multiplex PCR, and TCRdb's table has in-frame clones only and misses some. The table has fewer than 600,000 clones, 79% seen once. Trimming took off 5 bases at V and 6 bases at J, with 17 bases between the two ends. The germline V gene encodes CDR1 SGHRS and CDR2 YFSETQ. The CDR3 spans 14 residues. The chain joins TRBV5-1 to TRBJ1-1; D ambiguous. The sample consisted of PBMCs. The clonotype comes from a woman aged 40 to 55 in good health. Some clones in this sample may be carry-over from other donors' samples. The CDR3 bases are TGCGCCAGCAGAAGGGAATTGGCTAGAGCTGAAGCTTTCTTT. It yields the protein CASRRELARAEAFF.